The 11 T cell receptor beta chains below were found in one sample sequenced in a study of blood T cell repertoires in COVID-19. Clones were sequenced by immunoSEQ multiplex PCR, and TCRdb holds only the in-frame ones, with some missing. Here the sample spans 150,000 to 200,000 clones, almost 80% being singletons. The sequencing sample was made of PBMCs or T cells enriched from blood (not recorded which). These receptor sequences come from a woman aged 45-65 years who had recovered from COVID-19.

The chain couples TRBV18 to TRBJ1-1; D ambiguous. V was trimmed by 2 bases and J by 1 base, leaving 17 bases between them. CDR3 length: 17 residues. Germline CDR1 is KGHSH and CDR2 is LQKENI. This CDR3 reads CASSPVFGETRNTEAFF. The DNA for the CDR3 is TGTGCCAGCTCACCAGTCTTCGGGGAGACAAGGAACACTGAAGCTTTCTTT.

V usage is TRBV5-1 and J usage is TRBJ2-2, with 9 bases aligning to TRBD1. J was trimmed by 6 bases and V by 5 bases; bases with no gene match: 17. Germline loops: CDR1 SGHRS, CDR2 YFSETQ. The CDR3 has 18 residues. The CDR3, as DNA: TGCGCCAGCAGTGCCCCCGCACAGGGGGCGCACCGGGCCGGGGAGCTGTTTTTT. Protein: CASSAPAQGAHRAGELFF.

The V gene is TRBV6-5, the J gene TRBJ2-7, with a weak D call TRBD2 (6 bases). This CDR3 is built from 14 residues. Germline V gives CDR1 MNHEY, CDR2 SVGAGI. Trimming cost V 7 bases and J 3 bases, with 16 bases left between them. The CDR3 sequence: CASTRDLPGYEQYF. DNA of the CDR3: TGTGCCAGCACCCGGGACTTACCAGGCTACGAGCAGTACTTC.

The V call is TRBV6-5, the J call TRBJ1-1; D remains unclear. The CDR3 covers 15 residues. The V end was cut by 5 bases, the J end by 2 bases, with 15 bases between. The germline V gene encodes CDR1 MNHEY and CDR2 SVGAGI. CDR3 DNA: TGTGCCAGCAGTCGGGCTCAAGGGAGCAACACTGAAGCTTTCTTT. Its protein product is CASSRAQGSNTEAFF.

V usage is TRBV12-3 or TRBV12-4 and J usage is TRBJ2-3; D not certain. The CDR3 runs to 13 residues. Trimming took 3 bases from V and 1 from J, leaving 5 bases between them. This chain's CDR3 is CASSLFGTDTQYF. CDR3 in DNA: TGTGCCAGCAGTTTGTTCGGCACAGATACGCAGTATTTT.

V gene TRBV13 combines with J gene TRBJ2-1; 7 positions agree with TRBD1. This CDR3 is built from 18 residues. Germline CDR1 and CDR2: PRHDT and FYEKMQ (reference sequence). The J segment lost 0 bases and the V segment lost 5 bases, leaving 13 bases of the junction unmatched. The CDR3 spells CASSTGTAFPSSYNEQFF. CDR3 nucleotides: TGTGCCAGCAGCACCGGGACAGCCTTCCCGAGCTCCTACAATGAGCAGTTCTTC. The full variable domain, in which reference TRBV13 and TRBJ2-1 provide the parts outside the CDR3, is AAGVIQSPRHLIKEKRETATLKCYPIPRHDTVYWYQQGPGQDPQFLISFYEKMQSDKGSIPDRFSAQQFSDYHSELNMSSLELGDSALYFCASSTGTAFPSSYNEQFFGPGTRLTVL.

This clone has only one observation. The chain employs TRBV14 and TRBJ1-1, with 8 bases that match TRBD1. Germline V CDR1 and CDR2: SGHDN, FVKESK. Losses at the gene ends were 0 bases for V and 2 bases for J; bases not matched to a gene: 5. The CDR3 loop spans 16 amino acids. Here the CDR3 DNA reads TGTGCCAGCAGCCAAGAACACAGGGGGAGTAACACTGAAGCTTTCTTT. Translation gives CASSQEHRGSNTEAFF.

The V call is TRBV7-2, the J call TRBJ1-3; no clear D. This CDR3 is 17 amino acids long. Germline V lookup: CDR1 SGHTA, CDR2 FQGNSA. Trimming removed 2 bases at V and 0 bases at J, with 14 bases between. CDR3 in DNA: TGTGCCAGCAGCTTAAGTTTTGATGGCAGCTCTGGAAACACCATATATTTT. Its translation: CASSLSFDGSSGNTIYF. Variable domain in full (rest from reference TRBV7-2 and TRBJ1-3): GAGVSQSPSNKVTEKGKDVELRCDPISGHTALYWYRQSLGQGLEFLIYFQGNSAPDKSGLPSDRFSAERTGGSVSTLTIQRTQQEDSAVYLCASSLSFDGSSGNTIYFGEGSWLTVV.

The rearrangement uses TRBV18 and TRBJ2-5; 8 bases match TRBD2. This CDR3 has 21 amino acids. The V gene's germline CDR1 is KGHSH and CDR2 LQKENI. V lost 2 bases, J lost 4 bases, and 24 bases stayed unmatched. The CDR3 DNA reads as TGTGCCAGCTCACCATTCCGCTTCGCGGGAGGTCCCAAAATCGTTCCAGAGACCCAGTACTTC. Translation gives CASSPFRFAGGPKIVPETQYF.

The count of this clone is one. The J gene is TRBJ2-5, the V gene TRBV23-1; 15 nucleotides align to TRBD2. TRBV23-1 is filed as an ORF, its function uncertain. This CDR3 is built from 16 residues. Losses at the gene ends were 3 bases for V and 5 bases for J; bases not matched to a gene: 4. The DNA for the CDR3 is TGCGCCAGCAGTCACCGAGGACTAGCGGGAGGGGAGACCCAGTACTTC. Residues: CASSHRGLAGGETQYF.

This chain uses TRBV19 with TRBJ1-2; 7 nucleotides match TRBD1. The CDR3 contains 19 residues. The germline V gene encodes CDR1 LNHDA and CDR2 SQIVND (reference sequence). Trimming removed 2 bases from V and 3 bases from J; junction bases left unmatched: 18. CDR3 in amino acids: CASSIRPGQATNLYYGYTF. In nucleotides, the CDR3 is TGTGCCAGTAGTATACGGCCCGGACAGGCTACTAACCTTTACTATGGCTACACCTTC.